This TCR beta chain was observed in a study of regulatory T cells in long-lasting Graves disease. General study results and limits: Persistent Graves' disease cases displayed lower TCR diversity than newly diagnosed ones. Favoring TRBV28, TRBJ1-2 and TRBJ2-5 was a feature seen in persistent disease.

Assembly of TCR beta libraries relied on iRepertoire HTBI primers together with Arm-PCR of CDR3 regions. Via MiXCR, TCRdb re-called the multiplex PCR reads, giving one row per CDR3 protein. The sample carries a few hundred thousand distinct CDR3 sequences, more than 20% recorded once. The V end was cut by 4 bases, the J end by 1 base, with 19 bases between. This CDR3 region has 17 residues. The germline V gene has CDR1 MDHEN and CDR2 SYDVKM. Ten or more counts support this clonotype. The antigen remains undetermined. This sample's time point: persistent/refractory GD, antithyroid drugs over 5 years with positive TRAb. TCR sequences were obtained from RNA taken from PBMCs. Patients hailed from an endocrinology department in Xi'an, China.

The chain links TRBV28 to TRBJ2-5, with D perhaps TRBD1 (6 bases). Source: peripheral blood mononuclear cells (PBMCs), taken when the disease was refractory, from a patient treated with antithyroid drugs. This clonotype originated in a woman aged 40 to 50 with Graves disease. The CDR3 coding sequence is TGTGCCAGCAGTTCAGACGGTAGGGGGACACTCCAAGAGACCCAGTACTTC. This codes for CASSSDGRGTLQETQYF.